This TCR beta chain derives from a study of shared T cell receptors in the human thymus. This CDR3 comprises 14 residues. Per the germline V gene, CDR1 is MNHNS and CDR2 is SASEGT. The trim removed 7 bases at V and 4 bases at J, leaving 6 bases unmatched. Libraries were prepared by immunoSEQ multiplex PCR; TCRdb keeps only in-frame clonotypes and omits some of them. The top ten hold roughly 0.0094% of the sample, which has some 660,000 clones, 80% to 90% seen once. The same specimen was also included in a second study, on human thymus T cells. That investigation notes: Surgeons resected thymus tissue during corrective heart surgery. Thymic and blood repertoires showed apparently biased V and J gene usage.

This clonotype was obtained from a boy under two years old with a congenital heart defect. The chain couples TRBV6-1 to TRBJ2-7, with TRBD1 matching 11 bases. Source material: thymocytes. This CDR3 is CASIGQGAGYEQYF. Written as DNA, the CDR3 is TGTGCCAGCATAGGACAGGGGGCGGGGTACGAGCAGTACTTC.